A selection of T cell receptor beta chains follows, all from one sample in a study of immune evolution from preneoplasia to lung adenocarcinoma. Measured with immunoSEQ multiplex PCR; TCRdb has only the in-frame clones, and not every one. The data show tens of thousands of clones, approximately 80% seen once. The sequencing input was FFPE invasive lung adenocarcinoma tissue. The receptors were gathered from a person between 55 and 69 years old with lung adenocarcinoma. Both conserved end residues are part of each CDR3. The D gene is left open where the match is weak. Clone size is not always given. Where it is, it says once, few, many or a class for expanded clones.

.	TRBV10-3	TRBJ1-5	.	CAIRLSGRALGQPQHF	TGTGCCATCAGACTGTCAGGGCGGGCGCTGGGGCAGCCCCAGCATTTT
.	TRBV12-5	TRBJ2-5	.	CASGLDVAGETQYF	TGTGCTAGTGGTTTGGATGTGGCTGGGGAGACCCAGTACTTC
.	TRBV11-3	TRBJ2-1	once	CASSTLPERPYNEQFF	TGTGCCAGCAGCACCCTTCCCGAGCGGCCTTACAATGAGCAGTTCTTC
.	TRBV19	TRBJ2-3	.	CASRGEYWIDTQYF	TGTGCCAGTAGGGGGGAGTATTGGATAGATACGCAGTATTTT
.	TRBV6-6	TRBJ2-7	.	CASSDPPGAVYEQYF	TGTGCCAGCAGTGATCCGCCGGGGGCTGTCTACGAGCAGTACTTC
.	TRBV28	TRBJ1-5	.	CASSPNYSNQPQHF	TGTGCCAGCAGCCCCAATTATAGCAATCAGCCCCAGCATTTT
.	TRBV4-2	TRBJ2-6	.	CASSPQGISGANVLTF	TGTGCCAGCAGCCCGCAGGGGATCTCTGGGGCCAACGTCCTGACTTTC
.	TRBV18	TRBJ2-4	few	CASSPQQGGNIQYF	TGTGCCAGCTCACCACAGCAGGGGGGAAACATTCAGTACTTC
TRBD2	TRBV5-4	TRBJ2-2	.	CASSFATSGTGELFF	TGTGCCAGCAGCTTCGCGACTAGCGGCACCGGGGAGCTGTTTTTT
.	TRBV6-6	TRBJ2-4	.	CASSSSTVLRYF	TGTGCCAGCAGTTCGTCGACAGTCCTGAGGTACTTC
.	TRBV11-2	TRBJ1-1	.	CASSLGRQIYMNTEAFF	TGTGCCAGCAGCTTAGGTCGACAGATTTACATGAACACTGAAGCTTTCTTT
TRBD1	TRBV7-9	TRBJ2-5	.	CASSFTGTGNQETQYF	TGTGCCAGCAGCTTTACCGGGACAGGGAACCAAGAGACCCAGTACTTC